This T cell receptor beta chain was sequenced in a study of Graves' ophthalmopathy and Graves' hyperthyroidism. Broader study findings: Clonotypes were expanded in thyroid at above 0.001 frequency, and most also appeared in blood. Ophthalmopathy progression was predicted by the model at 70.59% sensitivity and about 74% specificity. With almost 90% sensitivity and less than 83% specificity, a 13-signature model separated ophthalmopathy from stable hyperthyroidism.

CDR1 and CDR2 from the germline V gene are MNHEY and SVGAGI. CDR3 length: 14 amino acids. The V and J ends lost 0 bases and 8 bases, in that order; junction bases with no gene match: 6. Researchers took RNA transcripts and amplified TCR beta CDR3 regions from them. The library came from an HTBI-primed first-round RT-PCR and a second-round multiplex PCR. TCRdb re-analysed the multiplex PCR reads in MiXCR, keeping a single row per CDR3 protein. The sample consists of about 620,000 distinct CDR3 sequences, 20% to 25% of them appearing once. As regards this clonotype: Its cognate antigen is unknown.

V gene TRBV6-5 combines with J gene TRBJ1-2, with TRBD1 matching over 7 bases. Sequenced sample: peripheral blood. The receptor's source is a woman younger than 30 with stable Graves' hyperthyroidism. Some clones in this sample may be carry-over from other donors' samples. CDR3 loop: CASSYSNRGRGYTF. CDR3 coding DNA: TGTGCCAGCAGTTACTCCAACAGGGGCAGAGGCTACACCTTC.